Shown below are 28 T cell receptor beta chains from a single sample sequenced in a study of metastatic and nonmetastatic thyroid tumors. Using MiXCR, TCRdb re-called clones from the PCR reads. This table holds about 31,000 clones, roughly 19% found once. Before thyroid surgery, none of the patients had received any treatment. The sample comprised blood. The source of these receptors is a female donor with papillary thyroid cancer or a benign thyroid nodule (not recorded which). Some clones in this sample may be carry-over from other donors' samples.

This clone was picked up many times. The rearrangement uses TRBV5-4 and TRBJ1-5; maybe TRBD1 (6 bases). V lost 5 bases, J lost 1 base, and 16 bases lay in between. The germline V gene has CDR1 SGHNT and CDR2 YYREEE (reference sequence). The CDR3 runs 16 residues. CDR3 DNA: TGTGCCAGCAGTCACGGTGGGGGCCAAAGCAATCAGCCCCAGCATTTT. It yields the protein CASSHGGGQSNQPQHF.

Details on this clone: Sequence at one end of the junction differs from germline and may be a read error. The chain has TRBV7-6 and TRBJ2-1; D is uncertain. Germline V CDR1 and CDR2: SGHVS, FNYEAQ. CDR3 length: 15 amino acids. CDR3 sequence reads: CSSSLVPGSYNAQFF. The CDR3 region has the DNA TGTTCCAGCAGCTTAGTCCCGGGTTCCTACAATGCGCAGTTCTTC.

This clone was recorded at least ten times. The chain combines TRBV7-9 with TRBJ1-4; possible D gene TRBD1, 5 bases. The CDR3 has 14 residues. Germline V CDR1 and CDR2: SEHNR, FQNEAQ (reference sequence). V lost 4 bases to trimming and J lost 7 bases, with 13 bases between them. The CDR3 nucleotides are TGTGCCAGCAGCTCCCAGGGAATTGGTGAAAAACTGTTTTTT. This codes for CASSSQGIGEKLFF. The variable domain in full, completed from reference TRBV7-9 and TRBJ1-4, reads DTGVSQNPRHKITKRGQNVTFRCDPISEHNRLYWYRQTLGQGPEFLTYFQNEAQLEKSRLLSDRFSAERPKGSFSTLEIQRTEQGDSAMYLCASSSQGIGEKLFFGSGTQLSVL.

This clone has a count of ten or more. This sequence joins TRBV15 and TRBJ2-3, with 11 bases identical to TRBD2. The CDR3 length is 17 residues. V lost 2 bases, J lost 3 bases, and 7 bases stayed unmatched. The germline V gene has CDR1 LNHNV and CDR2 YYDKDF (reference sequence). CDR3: CATSRISGGVKTDTQYF. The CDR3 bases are TGTGCCACCAGCAGAATTAGCGGGGGGGTTAAGACAGATACGCAGTATTTT.

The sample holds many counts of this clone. In DNA form, the CDR3 reads TGTGCCAGCAGCTTACACAGGGAGAACACTGAAGCTTTCTTT. Encoded protein: CASSLHRENTEAFF. The chain has TRBV7-8 and TRBJ1-1; TRBD1 might be the D (6 bases). The CDR3 covers 14 residues. With 2 bases removed from V and 1 base from J, the gap between germline ends came to 8 bases. Germline V gene data show CDR1 as SGHVS and CDR2 as FQNEAQ.

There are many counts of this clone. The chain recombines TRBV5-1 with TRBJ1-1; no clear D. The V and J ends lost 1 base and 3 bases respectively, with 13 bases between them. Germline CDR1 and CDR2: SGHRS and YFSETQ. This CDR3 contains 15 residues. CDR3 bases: TGCGCCAGCAGCTTGAGTCGGCTGGGAGACACTGAAGCTTTCTTT. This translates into CASSLSRLGDTEAFF.

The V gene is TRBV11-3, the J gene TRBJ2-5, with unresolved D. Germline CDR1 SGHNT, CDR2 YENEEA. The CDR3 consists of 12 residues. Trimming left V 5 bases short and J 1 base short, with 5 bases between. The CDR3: CASSETQETQYF. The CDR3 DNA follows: TGTGCCAGCAGCGAGACCCAAGAGACCCAGTACTTC.

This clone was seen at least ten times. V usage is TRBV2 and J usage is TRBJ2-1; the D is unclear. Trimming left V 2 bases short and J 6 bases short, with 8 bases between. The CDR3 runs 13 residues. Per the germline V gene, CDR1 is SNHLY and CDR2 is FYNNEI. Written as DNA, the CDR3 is TGTGCCAGCAGTGAAAATAGGCTCAATGAGCAGTTCTTC. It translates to CASSENRLNEQFF.

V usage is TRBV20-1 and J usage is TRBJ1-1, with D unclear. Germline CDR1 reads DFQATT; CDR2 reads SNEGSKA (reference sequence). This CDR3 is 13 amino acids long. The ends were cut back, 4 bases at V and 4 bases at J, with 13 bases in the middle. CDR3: CSATTNQGTEAFF. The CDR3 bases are TGCAGTGCTACGACCAACCAAGGCACTGAAGCTTTCTTT.

CDR3 residues: CSAQGISGANVLTF. Here the CDR3 DNA reads TGCAGTGCGCAGGGTATCTCTGGGGCCAACGTCCTGACTTTC. The genes are TRBV20-1 and TRBJ2-6; tentative D call: TRBD1 (5 bases). The germline gives CDR1 DFQATT, CDR2 SNEGSKA (reference sequence). V dropped 6 bases and J dropped 0 bases, with 9 bases sitting between them. The CDR3 sequence is 14 residues long.

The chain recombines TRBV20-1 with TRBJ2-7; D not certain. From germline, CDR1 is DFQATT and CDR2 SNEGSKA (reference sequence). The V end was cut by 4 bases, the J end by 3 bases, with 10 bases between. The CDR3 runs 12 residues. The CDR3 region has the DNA TGCAGTGCTACTACAGTTAACTACGAGCAGTACTTC. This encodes CSATTVNYEQYF.

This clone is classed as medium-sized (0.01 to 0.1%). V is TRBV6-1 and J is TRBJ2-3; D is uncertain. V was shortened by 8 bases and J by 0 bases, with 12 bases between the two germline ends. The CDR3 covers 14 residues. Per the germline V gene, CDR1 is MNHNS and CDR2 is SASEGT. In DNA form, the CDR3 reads TGTGCCAGCGCTAGAGCCCCGAGCACAGATACGCAGTATTTT. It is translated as CASARAPSTDTQYF.

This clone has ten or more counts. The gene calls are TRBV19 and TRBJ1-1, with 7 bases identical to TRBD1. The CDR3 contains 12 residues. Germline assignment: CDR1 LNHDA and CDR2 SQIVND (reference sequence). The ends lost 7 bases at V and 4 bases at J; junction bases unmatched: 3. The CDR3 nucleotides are TGTGCCAGTATCGACAGGGCCACTGAAGCTTTCTTT. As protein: CASIDRATEAFF.

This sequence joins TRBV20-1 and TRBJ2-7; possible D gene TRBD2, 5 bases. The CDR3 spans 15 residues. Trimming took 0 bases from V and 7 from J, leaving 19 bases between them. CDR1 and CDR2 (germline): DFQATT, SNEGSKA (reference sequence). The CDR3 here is CSARDPEGLGSEQYF. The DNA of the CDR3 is TGCAGTGCTAGAGACCCCGAGGGTCTGGGGAGTGAGCAGTACTTC.

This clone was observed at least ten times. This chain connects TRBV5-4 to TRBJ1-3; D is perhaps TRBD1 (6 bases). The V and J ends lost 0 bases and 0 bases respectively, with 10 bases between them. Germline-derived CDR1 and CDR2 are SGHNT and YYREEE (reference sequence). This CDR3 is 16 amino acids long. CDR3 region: CASSLDTDSSGNTIYF. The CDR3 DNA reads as TGTGCCAGCAGCTTGGATACGGACAGCTCTGGAAACACCATATATTTT.

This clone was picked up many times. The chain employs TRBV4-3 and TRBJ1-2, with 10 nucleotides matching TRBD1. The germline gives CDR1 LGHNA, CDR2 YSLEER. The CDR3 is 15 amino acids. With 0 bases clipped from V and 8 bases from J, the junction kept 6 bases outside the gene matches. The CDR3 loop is CASSQDGTGAWGYTF. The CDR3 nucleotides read TGCGCCAGCAGCCAAGATGGGACAGGGGCGTGGGGCTACACCTTC.

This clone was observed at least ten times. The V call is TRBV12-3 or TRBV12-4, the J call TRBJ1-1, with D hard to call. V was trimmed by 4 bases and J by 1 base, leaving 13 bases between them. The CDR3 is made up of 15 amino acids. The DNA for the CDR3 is TGTGCCAGCAGTTCATATAACCGGGAGAACACTGAAGCTTTCTTT. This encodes CASSSYNRENTEAFF.

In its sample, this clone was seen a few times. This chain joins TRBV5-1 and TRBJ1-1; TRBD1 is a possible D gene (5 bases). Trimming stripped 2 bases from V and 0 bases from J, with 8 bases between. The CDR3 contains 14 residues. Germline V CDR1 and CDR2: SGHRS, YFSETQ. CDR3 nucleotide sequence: TGCGCCAGCAGCTTCAGACAGCTGAACACTGAAGCTTTCTTT. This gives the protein CASSFRQLNTEAFF.

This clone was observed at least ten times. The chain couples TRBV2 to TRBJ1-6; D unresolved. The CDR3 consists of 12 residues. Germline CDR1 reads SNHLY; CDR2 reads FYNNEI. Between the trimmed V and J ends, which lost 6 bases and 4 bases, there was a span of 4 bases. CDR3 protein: CASRPYNSPLHF. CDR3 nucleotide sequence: TGTGCCAGCAGGCCGTATAATTCACCCCTCCACTTT.

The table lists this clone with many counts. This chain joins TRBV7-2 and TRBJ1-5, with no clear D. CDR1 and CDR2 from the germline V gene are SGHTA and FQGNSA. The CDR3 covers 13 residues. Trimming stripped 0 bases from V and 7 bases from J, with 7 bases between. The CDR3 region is CASSLAGWQPQHF. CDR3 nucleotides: TGTGCCAGCAGCTTAGCGGGATGGCAGCCCCAGCATTTT. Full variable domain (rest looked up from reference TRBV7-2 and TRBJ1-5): GAGVSQSPSNKVTEKGKDVELRCDPISGHTALYWYRQSLGQGLEFLIYFQGNSAPDKSGLPSDRFSAERTGGSVSTLTIQRTQQEDSAVYLCASSLAGWQPQHFGDGTRLSIL.

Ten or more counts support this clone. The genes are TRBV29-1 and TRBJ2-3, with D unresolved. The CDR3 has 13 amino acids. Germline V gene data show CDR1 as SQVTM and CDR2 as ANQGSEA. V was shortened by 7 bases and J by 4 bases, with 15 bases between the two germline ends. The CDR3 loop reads CSDWRPHPDTQYF. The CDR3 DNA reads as TGCAGCGACTGGCGCCCCCACCCAGATACGCAGTATTTT.

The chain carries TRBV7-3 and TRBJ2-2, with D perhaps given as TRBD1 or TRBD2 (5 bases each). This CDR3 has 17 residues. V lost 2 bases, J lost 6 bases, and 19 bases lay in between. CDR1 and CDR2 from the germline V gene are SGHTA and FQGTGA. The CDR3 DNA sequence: TGTGCCAGCAGCTTAGTTAGGGGCGGACTTAACCCCGGGGAGCTGTTTTTT. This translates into CASSLVRGGLNPGELFF.

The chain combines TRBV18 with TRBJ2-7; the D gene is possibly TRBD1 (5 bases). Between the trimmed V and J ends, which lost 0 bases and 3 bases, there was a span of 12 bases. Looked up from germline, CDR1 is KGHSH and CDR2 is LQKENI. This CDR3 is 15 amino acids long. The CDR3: CASSPPSKGLYEQYF. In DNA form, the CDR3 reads TGTGCCAGCTCACCACCTTCGAAGGGGCTCTACGAGCAGTACTTC. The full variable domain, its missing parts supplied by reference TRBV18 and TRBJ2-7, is NAGVMQNPRHLVRRRGQEARLRCSPMKGHSHVYWYRQLPEEGLKFMVYLQKENIIDESGMPKERFSAEFPKEGPSILRIQQVVRGDSAAYFCASSPPSKGLYEQYFGPGTRLTVT.

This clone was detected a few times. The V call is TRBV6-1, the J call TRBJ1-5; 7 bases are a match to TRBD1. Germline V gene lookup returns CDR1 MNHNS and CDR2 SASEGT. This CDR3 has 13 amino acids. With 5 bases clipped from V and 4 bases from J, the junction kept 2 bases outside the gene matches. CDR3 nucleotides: TGTGCCAGCAGTCGGGACAGAAATCAGCCCCAGCATTTT. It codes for CASSRDRNQPQHF.

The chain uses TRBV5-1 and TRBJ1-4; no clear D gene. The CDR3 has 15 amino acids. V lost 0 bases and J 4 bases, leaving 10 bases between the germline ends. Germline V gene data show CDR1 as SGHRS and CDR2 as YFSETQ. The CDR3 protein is CASSLDGQNNEKLFF. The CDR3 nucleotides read TGCGCCAGCAGCTTGGACGGGCAGAATAATGAAAAACTGTTTTTT.

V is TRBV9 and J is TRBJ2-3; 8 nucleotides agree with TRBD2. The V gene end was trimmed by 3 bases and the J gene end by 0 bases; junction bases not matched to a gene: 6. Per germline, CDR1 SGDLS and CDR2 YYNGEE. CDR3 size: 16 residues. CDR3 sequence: CASSEAGEMSTDTQYF. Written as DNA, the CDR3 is TGTGCCAGCAGCGAAGCGGGGGAGATGAGCACAGATACGCAGTATTTT.

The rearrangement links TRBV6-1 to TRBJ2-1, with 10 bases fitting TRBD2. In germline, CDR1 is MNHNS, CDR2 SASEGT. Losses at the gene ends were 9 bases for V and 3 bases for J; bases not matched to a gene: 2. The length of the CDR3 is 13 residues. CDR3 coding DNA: TGTGCCAGTAGCGGGAGGATCTACAATGAGCAGTTCTTC. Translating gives CASSGRIYNEQFF.

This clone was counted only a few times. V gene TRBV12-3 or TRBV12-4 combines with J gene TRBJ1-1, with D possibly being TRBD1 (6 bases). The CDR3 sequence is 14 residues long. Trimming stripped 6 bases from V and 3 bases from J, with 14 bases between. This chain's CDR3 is CASSETGPDTEAFF. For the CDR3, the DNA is TGTGCCAGCAGCGAGACAGGCCCCGACACTGAAGCTTTCTTT.